A single sample is the source of the 5 T cell receptor beta chains below, sequenced in a study of cytomegalovirus exposure and HLA in healthy donors (dated by TCRdb to about 2017). The method behind the library was the immunoSEQ multiplex PCR assay. A mixture of 60 forward primers for TCR Vbeta segments and 13 reverse primers for TCR Jbeta segments was used in the multiplex PCR. The table was pulled from immuneACCESS by TCRdb, which kept in-frame rearrangements only. Such tables lose some clones; where checked, under half of the loss comes from unresolved V genes, and the rest has no known cause. Recorded for this sample are 150,000 to 200,000 clones; roughly 87% of them occurred a single time. The biggest ten clones account for around 0.21% of the sample. Material for sequencing was PBMCs. Receptors originate from a girl under two years old in good health and CMV-seronegative.

About this clone: At the DNA level, this CDR3 is encoded by other sequences in the same sample as well. The chain uses TRBV19 and TRBJ1-5, with 10 nucleotides matching TRBD1. The CDR3 has 16 residues. Looked up from germline, CDR1 is LNHDA and CDR2 is SQIVND (reference sequence). The V gene end was trimmed by 3 bases and the J gene end by 4 bases; junction bases not matched to a gene: 6. CDR3 sequence reads: CASSIFWGQGNQPQHF. CDR3 DNA sequence: TGTGCCAGTAGTATTTTTTGGGGACAGGGGAATCAGCCCCAGCATTTT.

This chain joins TRBV9 and TRBJ2-7; perhaps TRBD2 as D (5 bases). The V and J ends lost 1 base and 0 bases respectively, with 11 bases between them. Germline V gene lookup returns CDR1 SGDLS and CDR2 YYNGEE. The CDR3 loop spans 15 amino acids. The CDR3 DNA is TGTGCCAGCAGCGTATATCCGGGAAGCTCCTACGAGCAGTACTTC. Translation: CASSVYPGSSYEQYF.

This chain joins TRBV2 and TRBJ1-1; D unresolved. Germline V gene data show CDR1 as SNHLY and CDR2 as FYNNEI. V shed 2 bases and J shed 0 bases, with 4 bases lying between them. This CDR3 region has 13 residues. CDR3 nucleotide sequence: TGTGCCAGCAGTGAATCGGTGAACACTGAAGCTTTCTTT. Protein product: CASSESVNTEAFF.

The rearrangement joins TRBV4-3 to TRBJ2-3; tentative D call: TRBD1 (7 bases). V lost 2 bases and J lost 6, with 24 bases in between. Germline-derived CDR1 and CDR2 are LGHNA and YSLEER. CDR3 length: 18 amino acids. CDR3 sequence: CASSQRQLGQSREDTQYF. The CDR3 DNA is TGCGCCAGCAGCCAACGCCAACTGGGACAGTCTCGGGAGGATACGCAGTATTTT.

J is TRBJ2-7 and V is TRBV18; weak D call: TRBD1 (6 bases). This CDR3 is built from 13 residues. The V gene's germline CDR1 is KGHSH and CDR2 LQKENI. V dropped 5 bases and J dropped 1 base, with 9 bases sitting between them. The CDR3 DNA follows: TGTGCCAGCTCAGGAGACAGGTCCTACGAGCAGTACTTC. It is translated as CASSGDRSYEQYF. Full variable domain (rest looked up from reference TRBV18 and TRBJ2-7): NAGVMQNPRHLVRRRGQEARLRCSPMKGHSHVYWYRQLPEEGLKFMVYLQKENIIDESGMPKERFSAEFPKEGPSILRIQQVVRGDSAAYFCASSGDRSYEQYFGPGTRLTVT.